Sequencing of this TCR beta chain was carried out in a study of T-cell reconstitution after alpha-beta-depleted transplantation in children. Looked up from germline, CDR1 is LNHNV and CDR2 is YYDKDF (reference sequence). V was pared by 2 bases and J by 4 bases, with 5 bases between. The CDR3 length is 12 residues. Unique molecular identifiers were incorporated into the prepared TCRbeta library. TCRdb analysed the PCR reads with MiXCR anew, one entry per CDR3 protein. The sample holds about 610,000 distinct CDR3 sequences; approximately 10% are singletons and the top ten take 4%. The clonotype originates from a human donor who donated a stem cell graft to a child with acute myeloid leukemia. The sequencing used PBMCs from the stem cell graft donor, collected from the stem cell graft. The chain has TRBV15 and TRBJ2-5, with D hard to call. CDR3 loop: CATSRTPETQYF. The CDR3 coding sequence is TGTGCCACCAGCAGAACTCCAGAGACCCAGTACTTC.